This T cell receptor (beta chain) emerged from a study of Ad26.COV2.S vaccination and SARS-CoV-2 variants (dated by TCRdb to the early 2020s). Background for the entire study: Donors in the vaccine arm were drawn from COV1001, a phase I-IIa trial of Ad26.COV2.S in healthy adults that was multicentre, randomized, double-blind and placebo-controlled. The specificity and breadth of SARS-CoV-2-reactive T cell receptors after Ad26.COV2.S vaccination were assessed by TCRbeta repertoire sequencing. The TCR-sequenced set comprised approximately 32 samples: around 20 Ad26.COV2.S vaccine recipients, 5 placebo recipients and 8 SARS-CoV-2 convalescent individuals. Trial participants were randomized into five groups of five, in which low-dose or high-dose Ad26.COV2.S was given once or twice, or placebo was given on both occasions. Investigators did not know the trial group allocation while performing experiments and assessing outcomes. Ad26.COV2.S was administered intramuscularly at 5 x 10^10 or 1 x 10^11 viral particles, either as a single shot or as two shots given 56 days apart.

Points on this clone: The antigen it binds to is not known. Qualities for individual bases were not recorded, and no much larger clone is one base off.

CDR1 and CDR2 (SGDLS, YYNGEE) derive from the germline V gene. The junction shows trimming of 4 bases on V and 6 bases on J, plus 14 bases between the germline ends. Measured from the cysteine to the phenylalanine, the CDR3 is 13 residues long. The sequence is cut down to CDR3 DNA, 39 bases in frame from base 1. TCRbeta CDR3 regions were sequenced with the immunoSEQ Assay. After extraction, genomic DNA underwent amplification by bias-controlled multiplex PCR, followed by high-throughput sequencing. The study's own analysis went as follows. Collapsing and filtering of sequences were performed to quantify the absolute abundance of each unique TCRbeta CDR3 region. T cell fraction was estimated by normalizing TCRbeta template counts to usable DNA, with usable DNA measured through amplification of reference genes found in all nucleated cells. Repertoire TCRs were annotated as SARS-CoV-2-specific when V gene, CDR3 amino acid sequence and J gene were exactly matched to a known reactive TCR set. The reference SARS-CoV-2 TCR set came from MIRA and was filtered for enrichment in COVID-19-positive ImmuneCODE repertoires, removing public or cross-reactive TCRs. Drawing on the MIRA antigens, annotated TCRs were analysed further at the level of specific ORF or position within ORF. Breadth was defined as annotated unique rearrangements over total unique productive rearrangements; depth was the summed frequency of those rearrangements. Two-sided Wilcoxon rank-sum tests were used to compare TCR breadth between groups. Imported from immuneACCESS, the table was reduced by TCRdb to in-frame sequences with V and J called. These copies leave out some clones; in studies compared against another copy, an unresolved V gene accounts for under half, and the cause of the remainder is not known. Clonal size and the V and J genes are those of that table, whereas D and trimming came from the DNA. The sample includes some 250,000 clones, with around nine tenths observed a single time. The top ten clonotypes cover roughly 10% of the sample.

Results and caveats for the whole study, not just this receptor: Ad26.COV2.S recipients had higher spike-specific TCR breadth than placebo recipients (P = 0.0014). The study was not powered to compare responses between vaccine doses or regimens. Substantial breadth of spike-specific CD8+ and CD4+ T cell responses was reported after vaccination. Non-spike TCR breadth was comparable between vaccine and placebo recipients, consistent with the vaccine containing only spike. According to the authors, total T cell responses may have been underestimated by the TCR breadth and depth analyses.

The sample's treatment or condition label, decoded: about 20 received Ad26.COV2.S at low or high dose, single or two shots; roughly five received placebo; per-sample allocation not given. For vaccine and placebo recipients, repertoires were sequenced using samples collected on day 63 after the first injection. Between 29 July and 7 August 2020, Cohort 1b enrolled 20 to 30 adults aged 18-55 years at one site in Boston, USA. Ad26.COV2.S was a replication-incompetent adenovirus type 26 vector that expressed a prefusion-stabilized SARS-CoV-2 spike protein derived from the original Wuhan strain. The chain couples TRBV9 to TRBJ2-7; the D gene could be TRBD1 or TRBD2, each one agreeing over 5 bases. This receptor was taken from a person between 18 and 65 years old who received the Ad26.COV2.S COVID-19 vaccine or a placebo. Sample: peripheral blood, taken in a trial of Ad26.COV2.S vaccine versus placebo. The sequenced DNA: TGTGCCAGCAGCAGGGACGCACTCCTCGAGCAGTACTTC. This codes for CASSRDALLEQYF.